This paragraph covers one T cell receptor beta chain sequence. Which antigen it targets is not known. The sample holds no much larger clone one base away, and base qualities are not on file. The data are from a study of blood T cell repertoires in COVID-19 (dated by TCRdb to 2018 to 2020). Context from the whole study: Samples from collaborators originated in the United States, Italy and Spain and spanned both the acute and convalescent phases of COVID-19. The material from the prospective study consisted of cDNA or gDNA derived from T cells, B-cell-depleted T cells, or PBMCs. Deeply sampled blood TCRbeta repertoires from subjects exposed to, actively infected with, or recovered from COVID-19 were included in the dataset. The repertoires were released in a freely available public database intended as a resource for research on the immune response to SARS-CoV-2. The samples were drawn from two sources: the first 160 participants of the ongoing ImmuneRACE study, and over 950 subjects contributed by 6 global collaborators. A de-identified subject ID, COVID-19 status, age in years and sex were almost always included in the sample metadata. HLA class I and class II types, where available, came from metadata supplied by the sample provider rather than from assay-based typing. What the study reported, not specific to this receptor: The amount of clinical and demographic metadata varied by source and participant and was provided uncurated.

TCRbeta CDR3 regions were amplified from genomic DNA by means of the immunoSEQ Assay, a bias-controlled multiplex PCR. Regarding the original processing steps: Within the assay, amplification of reference gene primers was used to estimate how many nucleated cells each sample contained. To quantify the absolute abundance of each unique TCRbeta CDR3 rearrangement, sequence reads were collapsed and filtered. For each sample, productive Simpson clonality was calculated as the square root of Simpson's diversity index over productive rearrangements. Entries here come from immuneACCESS through TCRdb and include only in-frame sequences with V and J called. Some clones fail to appear in such tables; in the studies checked, an unresolved V gene covers under half of the shortfall, and the cause of the remainder is unknown. V and J calls and clone size follow that table, whereas D and trimming were derived from the DNA. This sample is represented by under 200,000 clones; approximately 90% of them were singletons. In total, the top ten clones hold approximately 3.3% of the sample.

The collaborating institutions used their own protocols to collect whole blood in K2EDTA tubes. For TCRbeta analysis, collaborator samples were shipped as frozen whole blood, as isolated PBMCs, or as DNA extracted from either sample type. The TCR comes from a man aged 18-30 years with active or convalescent COVID-19. Material: peripheral blood.

The DNA sequence is TGTGCCAGCAGTCGTAGGGGAACCGGGGAGCTGTTTTTT. It specifies CASSRRGTGELFF. This receptor chain uses TRBV12-3 or TRBV12-4 and TRBJ2-2; perhaps TRBD1 is the D gene, with 5 bases matching. Counted from cysteine to phenylalanine, this CDR3 has 13 amino acids. The read is trimmed to its CDR3 DNA, 39 bases read in frame from base 1. V sheds 5 bases and J sheds 5 bases, leaving 9 bases between their ends.